These 24 T cell receptor beta chains came from one sample sequenced in a study of shared clonotypes between healthy human individuals. Assay: immunoSEQ multiplex PCR; the TCRdb copy retains only in-frame clones and omits some. The data show about 520,000 clones, approximately 94% seen once. The sequencing sample was made of naive CD4+ T cells sorted from blood. Subset reported: CD45RA+ positively selected. The source is a woman younger than 45 in good health.

This clone was seen only once. The genes are TRBV11-2 and TRBJ1-3; a weak D match, TRBD1 (6 bases). This CDR3 spans 15 amino acids. Trimming removed 2 bases at V and 0 bases at J, with 8 bases between. Germline CDR1 SGHAT, CDR2 FQNNGV. The CDR3 here is CASSLQGGSGNTIYF. The CDR3 DNA is TGTGCCAGCAGCTTACAAGGGGGCTCTGGAAACACCATATATTTT.

The chain combines TRBV11-3 with TRBJ2-1, with 8 bases fitting TRBD1. The CDR3 spans 16 residues. The V gene's germline CDR1 is SGHNT and CDR2 YENEEA. V trimming: 6 bases; J trimming: 2 bases; junction bases outside the gene matches: 9. The CDR3 nucleotides read TGTGCCAGCAGTCCAGGGGGCGCGTTTACCTACAATGAGCAGTTCTTC. Residues: CASSPGGAFTYNEQFF. Supplemented by reference TRBV11-3 and TRBJ2-1, the full variable domain reads EAGVVQSPRYKIIEKKQPVAFWCNPISGHNTLYWYLQNLGQGPELLIRYENEEAVDDSQLPKDRFSAERLKGVDSTLKIQPAELGDSAVYLCASSPGGAFTYNEQFFGPGTRLTVL.

This clone was detected once. The rearrangement joins TRBV7-9 to TRBJ2-1; unclear D gene. This CDR3 region has 18 residues. Looked up from germline, CDR1 is SEHNR and CDR2 is FQNEAQ (reference sequence). With 0 bases removed from V and 8 bases from J, the gap between germline ends came to 23 bases. CDR3 sequence: CASSLALRLPELTHEQFF. The CDR3 coding sequence is TGTGCCAGCAGCTTAGCGCTGAGACTCCCCGAGCTTACGCATGAGCAGTTCTTC.

In its sample, this clone was seen once. V usage is TRBV19 and J usage is TRBJ2-3, with TRBD1 identical over 10 bases. Germline V gives CDR1 LNHDA, CDR2 SQIVND (reference sequence). The CDR3 extends over 16 amino acids. J lost 1 base, V lost 6 bases, and 7 bases had no gene match. The CDR3 sequence is CASSRDRGQGTDTQYF. CDR3 coding DNA: TGTGCCAGTAGCCGTGACAGGGGGCAGGGCACAGATACGCAGTATTTT.

This clone has just one count. The chain carries TRBV2 and TRBJ2-5; D is possibly TRBD1 or TRBD2 (6 bases each). The germline V gene encodes CDR1 SNHLY and CDR2 FYNNEI. This CDR3 spans 15 amino acids. V lost 6 bases to trimming and J lost 0 bases, with 14 bases between them. CDR3 region: CASRGGKLYQETQYF. The CDR3 nucleotides are TGTGCCAGCAGGGGGGGCAAGCTGTACCAAGAGACCCAGTACTTC.

Remarks on this clone: Within the sample, other DNA sequences also encode this same CDR3. The CDR3 loop reads CASSLGQDNTEAFF. The DNA for the CDR3 is TGTGCCAGCAGCCTGGGACAGGACAACACTGAAGCTTTCTTT. The chain has TRBV7-9 and TRBJ1-1; TRBD1 agrees at 8 bases. With V trimmed by 5 bases and J by 2 bases, 4 bases remained unmatched. Looked up from germline, CDR1 is SEHNR and CDR2 is FQNEAQ (reference sequence). The CDR3 sequence is 14 residues long.

The sample holds one count of this clone. This chain joins TRBV5-1 and TRBJ2-5; possible D gene TRBD1, 6 bases. V lost 4 bases to trimming and J lost 3 bases, with 13 bases between them. Germline V gives CDR1 SGHRS, CDR2 YFSETQ. The CDR3 runs 14 residues. The DNA for the CDR3 is TGCGCCAGCAGCACAGGGCTTGGGGAAGAGACCCAGTACTTC. This codes for CASSTGLGEETQYF.

V is TRBV19 and J is TRBJ1-5; a weak D match, TRBD1 (6 bases). Germline V gene lookup returns CDR1 LNHDA and CDR2 SQIVND (reference sequence). V lost 8 bases and J lost 0, with 8 bases in between. The CDR3 totals 13 residues. The chain's CDR3 is CASGQTSNQPQHF. The CDR3 nucleotides read TGTGCCAGTGGACAGACTAGCAATCAGCCCCAGCATTTT.

This chain's CDR3 is CASSLGTAPYGYTF. The CDR3 DNA is TGTGCCAGCAGTCTGGGGACGGCTCCTTATGGCTACACCTTC. This chain connects TRBV28 to TRBJ1-2; TRBD1 might be the D (5 bases). CDR1 and CDR2 from the germline V gene are MDHEN and SYDVKM. The V end lost 5 bases, the J end lost 5 bases, and 15 bases lay between the germline ends. There are 14 residues in the CDR3.

This sequence joins TRBV2 and TRBJ2-7; either TRBD1 or TRBD2 may supply D (6 bases each). Germline V gives CDR1 SNHLY, CDR2 FYNNEI. This CDR3 has 14 residues. V lost 7 bases, J lost 3 bases, and 16 bases lay in between. CDR3 sequence: CASTQQGLNYEQYF. Written as DNA, the CDR3 is TGTGCCAGCACCCAACAGGGACTTAACTACGAGCAGTACTTC.

The chain couples TRBV4-1 to TRBJ2-1; TRBD2 matches at 7 bases. The CDR3 is 17 amino acids. Germline V gene lookup returns CDR1 MGHRA and CDR2 YSYEKL. V dropped 4 bases and J dropped 1; count of bases not matched to a gene: 10. As DNA, the CDR3 is TGCGCCAGCAGCCCCCGGGGCGGGAGCGATTCCTACAATGAGCAGTTCTTC. This encodes CASSPRGGSDSYNEQFF.

V gene TRBV11-3 combines with J gene TRBJ2-7; tentative D call: TRBD1 (6 bases). The CDR3 covers 15 residues. The V end was cut by 1 base, the J end by 3 bases, with 13 bases between. Germline V gene sequence: CDR1 SGHNT, CDR2 YENEEA. The CDR3 region has the DNA TGTGCCAGCAGCTTAGGGACAGCAGACATCTACGAGCAGTACTTC. Its translation: CASSLGTADIYEQYF.

This chain uses TRBV9 with TRBJ2-1, with unresolved D. The CDR3 length is 12 residues. CDR1 is SGDLS, CDR2 YYNGEE, per germline. Trimming pared 4 bases from V and 2 bases from J, leaving 4 bases between. The DNA for the CDR3 is TGTGCCAGCAGCTTGGCCTACAATGAGCAGTTCTTC. As protein: CASSLAYNEQFF.

The chain recombines TRBV4-2 with TRBJ2-2; D might be TRBD1 (6 bases). CDR3 size: 17 residues. Trimming removed 3 bases at V and 1 base at J, with 15 bases between. Germline CDR1 is LGHNA and CDR2 is YNFKEQ. The CDR3 bases are TGTGCCAGCAGCCAGGTTCCGGGACACCAGAACACCGGGGAGCTGTTTTTT. Protein sequence: CASSQVPGHQNTGELFF.

The chain has TRBV19 and TRBJ2-7, with D tentatively TRBD2 (5 bases). Germline V CDR1 and CDR2: LNHDA, SQIVND (reference sequence). V shed 4 bases and J shed 1 base, with 11 bases lying between them. This CDR3 region has 14 residues. The CDR3 bases are TGTGCCAGTAGTACCCCCGGGAATTCCTACGAGCAGTACTTC. It specifies CASSTPGNSYEQYF.

This rearrangement joins TRBV27 to TRBJ2-2; 9 positions match TRBD1. V lost 5 bases to trimming and J lost 7 bases; unmatched junction nucleotides: 8. Germline CDR1 and CDR2: MNHEY and SMNVEV (reference sequence). This CDR3 has 15 residues. CDR3 loop: CASSLGDRANGELFF. Here the CDR3 DNA reads TGTGCCAGCAGTCTAGGGGACAGGGCTAACGGGGAGCTGTTTTTT.

The chain couples TRBV7-9 to TRBJ2-6; either TRBD1 or TRBD2 may fit D (5 bases each). The CDR3 is made up of 17 amino acids. Germline CDR1 SEHNR, CDR2 FQNEAQ (reference sequence). V lost 5 bases and J lost 3, with 17 bases in between. In nucleotides, the CDR3 is TGTGCCAGCAGCCCCCCACTATCAGGGAGTGGGGCCAACGTCCTGACTTTC. It is translated as CASSPPLSGSGANVLTF.

This chain connects TRBV28 to TRBJ2-5; D perhaps matches TRBD2 (5 bases). The J call may not be correct, given that the DNA end is closer to TRBJ2-7. Germline V gives CDR1 MDHEN, CDR2 SYDVKM. The CDR3 extends over 14 amino acids. The CDR3 DNA sequence: TGTGCCAGCAGTGGACCGGGAAGGGCGGGCGAGCAGTACTTC. Protein: CASSGPGRAGEQYF.

As DNA, the CDR3 is TGCGCCAGCAGCCAAGATGGGTTCGAGCAGTACTTC. This encodes CASSQDGFEQYF. This chain links TRBV4-1 with TRBJ2-7, with D uncertain. The germline gives CDR1 MGHRA, CDR2 YSYEKL. The CDR3 length is 12 residues. V was clipped by 0 bases and J by 6 bases, with 6 bases between them.

This chain links TRBV29-1 with TRBJ2-1, with 7 bases fitting TRBD1. The length of the CDR3 is 13 residues. Germline trimming cut 7 bases from V and 6 bases from J; bases unmatched to any gene: 9. Germline CDR1 reads SQVTM; CDR2 reads ANQGSEA. CDR3 nucleotides: TGCAGCGCAGCGACAGGGTGGTCCAATGAGCAGTTCTTC. Its protein is CSAATGWSNEQFF.

The chain employs TRBV15 and TRBJ2-7; D is uncertain. V was cut by 6 bases and J by 6 bases, with 21 bases left in between. The CDR3 is made up of 15 amino acids. Germline V lookup: CDR1 LNHNV, CDR2 YYDKDF (reference sequence). The CDR3 region has the DNA TGTGCCACCAGAGTCTCTACCTTGGGTCGCTTCGAGCAGTACTTC. Its protein product is CATRVSTLGRFEQYF.

The chain joins TRBV5-1 to TRBJ2-3; TRBD2 matches 9 bases. Germline V gene lookup returns CDR1 SGHRS and CDR2 YFSETQ. Germline trimming cut 9 bases from V and 11 bases from J; bases unmatched to any gene: 19. This CDR3 spans 15 amino acids. This chain's CDR3 is CATQPARYSGGRQYF. CDR3 in DNA: TGCGCCACCCAGCCCGCGCGGTATAGCGGGGGAAGGCAGTATTTT.

Here the CDR3 DNA reads TGTGCCAGCAGGGGGGGGACAGGGAATGGCTACACCTTC. As protein: CASRGGTGNGYTF. The chain joins TRBV6-1 to TRBJ1-2; TRBD1 matches 9 bases. V gave up 6 bases and J gave up 6 bases; unmatched junction bases: 5. This CDR3 region has 13 residues. Germline assignment: CDR1 MNHNS and CDR2 SASEGT.

The chain joins TRBV28 to TRBJ1-2; a possible D gene is TRBD1 (5 bases). The germline V gene encodes CDR1 MDHEN and CDR2 SYDVKM. V was cut by 11 bases and J by 4 bases, with 20 bases left in between. This CDR3 has 14 residues. The CDR3 coding sequence is TGTGCCGCAGCACTAACGGGGGGGATCTATGGCTACACCTTC. It encodes CAAALTGGIYGYTF.